The 24 T cell receptor beta chains in this list originate from one sample, sequenced in a study of immune heterogeneity within non-small cell lung tumors. Multiplex PCR (32 V and 13 J primers) was used to amplify the TCR beta CDR3. TCRdb itself ran the multiplex PCR reads through MiXCR, one entry per CDR3 protein. The repertoire holds about 10,000 distinct CDR3 sequences, with less than 20% as singletons. The starting template was genomic DNA from bulk tumor, 550 to 700 ng per sample. Surgeons took several biopsies per primary tumor, spaced far apart, during surgery. Curative surgical treatment was performed in patients who had newly diagnosed, untreated non-small cell lung cancer. The sequenced sample consisted of lung tumor tissue. These receptors were collected from a man aged 35 to 55 with non-small cell lung cancer.

In the case of this clonotype: A much larger clonotype is one base distant, so this may be a read error. The rearrangement uses TRBV7-2 and TRBJ2-4; no clear D gene. The CDR3 sequence is 14 residues long. Germline loops: CDR1 SGHTA, CDR2 FQGNSA. The CDR3 here is CSSSLEPAKNIQYF. In DNA, the CDR3 is TGTTCCAGCAGCTTAGAACCAGCCAAAAACATTCAGTACTTC.

Sample share makes this clonotype medium-sized. The V gene is TRBV19, the J gene TRBJ1-4, with TRBD1 identical over 7 bases. The V gene's germline CDR1 is LNHDA and CDR2 SQIVND (reference sequence). Germline trimming cut 6 bases from V and 6 bases from J; bases unmatched to any gene: 10. The CDR3 covers 15 residues. In DNA, the CDR3 is TGTGCCAGTAGGTCAGAGGGGGCGATTGATGAAAAACTGTTTTTT. This sequence encodes CASRSEGAIDEKLFF.

This clonotype was recorded many times. The chain recombines TRBV9 with TRBJ2-7, with 10 nucleotides matching TRBD2. Germline CDR1 and CDR2: SGDLS and YYNGEE. This CDR3 contains 15 residues. V dropped 0 bases and J dropped 2; count of bases not matched to a gene: 2. CDR3: CASSVASGGTYEQYF. CDR3 in DNA: TGTGCCAGCAGCGTAGCTAGCGGGGGTACCTACGAGCAGTACTTC. Full variable domain (outside the CDR3, taken from reference TRBV9 and TRBJ2-7): DSGVTQTPKHLITATGQRVTLRCSPRSGDLSVYWYQQSLDQGLQFLIQYYNGEERAKGNILERFSAQQFPDLHSELNLSSLELGDSALYFCASSVASGGTYEQYFGPGTRLTVT.

This clonotype was picked up many times. This sequence joins TRBV5-6 and TRBJ2-3; D ambiguous. The V end was cut by 4 bases, the J end by 2 bases, with 17 bases between. CDR3 size: 16 residues. Germline CDR1 and CDR2: SGHDT and YYEEEE. For the CDR3, the DNA is TGTGCCAGCAGCCCTTTGGGCGCCGTTTTCACAGATACGCAGTATTTT. Encoded protein: CASSPLGAVFTDTQYF.

At least ten counts were recorded for this clonotype. The chain has TRBV10-3 and TRBJ1-3; D not certain. The germline gives CDR1 ENHRY, CDR2 SYGVKD. There are 14 residues in the CDR3. Trimming shortened V by 4 bases and J by 7 bases, and 14 bases separated the two germline ends. This chain's CDR3 is CAISGGDGPNTIYF. The CDR3 DNA reads as TGTGCCATCAGTGGGGGAGATGGGCCCAACACCATATATTTT.

In regard to this clonotype: Since a much larger clone is just one base distant, this may be a read error. The rearrangement uses TRBV14 and TRBJ2-2; D remains ambiguous. Germline CDR1 and CDR2: SGHDN and FVKESK. The V and J ends lost 3 bases and 2 bases respectively, with 10 bases between them. The CDR3 loop spans 15 amino acids. The CDR3 bases are TGTGCCAGCAGCCATAGTATGACCAACACCGGGGAGCTGTTTTTT. Protein sequence: CASSHSMTNTGELFF.

This clonotype was observed at least ten times. In nucleotides, the CDR3 is TGTGCCAGCAGTTTGGGCGGTGCCGGAAACACCATATATTTT. This codes for CASSLGGAGNTIYF. The chain links TRBV27 to TRBJ1-3; D ambiguous. Germline V gives CDR1 MNHEY, CDR2 SMNVEV (reference sequence). CDR3 size: 14 residues. V was clipped by 3 bases and J by 4 bases, with 10 bases between them.

In its sample, this clonotype was seen many times. J is TRBJ2-5 and V is TRBV2; 9 bases are a match to TRBD1. CDR1 is SNHLY and CDR2 is FYNNEI in the germline V gene. The V gene end was trimmed by 8 bases and the J gene end by 5 bases; junction bases not matched to a gene: 9. CDR3 size: 14 residues. In nucleotides, the CDR3 is TGTGCCAGCGGCGGGACAGGGAGATTGGAGACCCAGTACTTC. This translates into CASGGTGRLETQYF.

This clonotype was observed at least ten times. The genes are TRBV2 and TRBJ2-2; 9 bases are shared with TRBD1. CDR3 length equals 20 residues. The germline V gene has CDR1 SNHLY and CDR2 FYNNEI. Trimming removed 2 bases from V and 5 bases from J; junction bases left unmatched: 18. Here the CDR3 DNA reads TGTGCCAGCAGTGAATTTCTGATGGACAGGGGCCCTTCTCGGACCGGGGAGCTGTTTTTT. Its translation: CASSEFLMDRGPSRTGELFF.

This clonotype is deemed medium-sized. This chain uses TRBV10-3 with TRBJ1-2; D is perhaps TRBD1 (6 bases). V lost 5 bases and J lost 7, with 23 bases in between. Germline V gene sequence: CDR1 ENHRY, CDR2 SYGVKD. The CDR3 is 16 amino acids. As DNA, the CDR3 is TGTGCCATCAGTCCCAGGCCACAAGATGGGGGCGGTGGCTACACCTTC. Translating gives CAISPRPQDGGGGYTF.

This clonotype is medium-sized (0.01 to 0.1%) by share. V gene TRBV20-1 combines with J gene TRBJ2-7, with TRBD1 as a possible D gene (5 bases). CDR1 and CDR2 (germline): DFQATT, SNEGSKA (reference sequence). Trimming removed 5 bases from V and 2 bases from J, with 10 bases in between. The CDR3 length is 12 residues. The CDR3 region is CSAPQGAYEQYF. The CDR3 region has the DNA TGCAGTGCTCCTCAGGGTGCCTACGAGCAGTACTTC.

Of note for this clonotype: Mismatch with germline at one junction end may stem from a read error. V and J are TRBV15 and TRBJ2-7, with D possibly matching TRBD1 (6 bases). Germline-derived CDR1 and CDR2 are LNHNV and YYDKDF (reference sequence). The CDR3 runs 14 residues. The CDR3 sequence: CTTIEWDNTYEQYF. The DNA for the CDR3 is TGTACCACCATCGAGTGGGACAACACCTACGAGCAGTACTTC.

The sample holds many counts of this clonotype. The chain uses TRBV20-1 and TRBJ2-3; D unclear. The V and J ends lost 3 bases and 0 bases respectively, with 4 bases between them. This CDR3 spans 12 amino acids. From germline, CDR1 is DFQATT and CDR2 SNEGSKA (reference sequence). The CDR3 coding sequence is TGCAGTGCTAGGGAGAGCACAGATACGCAGTATTTT. This sequence encodes CSARESTDTQYF.

By share, this clonotype counts as medium-sized. The V call is TRBV11-2, the J call TRBJ2-1; D is possibly TRBD2 (5 bases). CDR1 is SGHAT, CDR2 FQNNGV, per germline. This CDR3 spans 15 amino acids. V dropped 1 base and J dropped 3 bases, with 10 bases sitting between them. Here the CDR3 DNA reads TGTGCCAGCAGCTTAGGTACAGACTACTACAATGAGCAGTTCTTC. It is translated as CASSLGTDYYNEQFF.

Notes on this clonotype: A much larger clone differs from this one at a single base, so this may be a read error. The rearrangement uses TRBV5-6 and TRBJ1-2, with a possible D match to TRBD1 (5 bases). There are 14 residues in the CDR3. V was trimmed by 2 bases and J by 4 bases, leaving 12 bases between them. Germline-derived CDR1 and CDR2 are SGHDT and YYEEEE. CDR3 sequence (DNA): TGTGCCAGCAGCTTATGGACACCATTCTATGGCTACACCTTC. This sequence encodes CASSLWTPFYGYTF.

This clonotype appeared many times. The rearrangement joins TRBV6-4 to TRBJ2-2; TRBD2 matches 10 bases. The germline V gene has CDR1 MRHNA and CDR2 SNTAGT. V lost 4 bases, J lost 3 bases, and 2 bases stayed unmatched. The CDR3 is 15 amino acids. CDR3 sequence (DNA): TGTGCCAGCAGTGCCGGGACTAGCGACACCGGGGAGCTGTTTTTT. Its translation: CASSAGTSDTGELFF.

This clonotype occurred many times. The chain has TRBV9 and TRBJ1-1, with 10 bases that match TRBD1. This CDR3 is 18 amino acids long. Per germline, CDR1 SGDLS and CDR2 YYNGEE. The V gene end was trimmed by 4 bases and the J gene end by 1 base; junction bases not matched to a gene: 13. The CDR3 here is CASSIRPGTGASNTEAFF. The CDR3 nucleotides are TGTGCCAGCAGCATACGTCCCGGGACAGGGGCCTCGAACACTGAAGCTTTCTTT. Full variable domain (rest looked up from reference TRBV9 and TRBJ1-1): DSGVTQTPKHLITATGQRVTLRCSPRSGDLSVYWYQQSLDQGLQFLIQYYNGEERAKGNILERFSAQQFPDLHSELNLSSLELGDSALYFCASSIRPGTGASNTEAFFGQGTRLTVV.

About this clonotype itself: A single base separates this from a much larger clone, so it may be a read error. It is likely a read error, because the conserved phenylalanine at the end of the CDR3 is missing. V and J are TRBV10-3 and TRBJ2-1, with 10 bases that match TRBD1. Germline lookup yields CDR1 ENHRY and CDR2 SYGVKD. The CDR3 loop spans 16 amino acids. V shed 5 bases, J shed 7 bases, and the junction held 11 bases outside the gene matches. CDR3 nucleotide sequence: TGTGCCATCAGTAGAACCTCGGGACAGGGGCAAAATGAGCAGTTCTTA. The encoded protein is CAISRTSGQGQNEQFL.

Regarding this clonotype: A much larger clone lies one base from this, so it may be a read error. The chain couples TRBV9 to TRBJ1-4; D is possibly TRBD1 (6 bases). The CDR3 has 15 amino acids. CDR1 and CDR2 (germline): SGDLS, YYNGEE. Trimming took 4 bases from V and 0 from J, leaving 10 bases between them. The chain's CDR3 is CASSRGHPTNEKLFF. CDR3 DNA sequence: TGTGCCAGCAGCAGGGGACATCCAACTAATGAAAAACTGTTTTTT.

In this sample, this clonotype is medium-sized. The chain employs TRBV4-1 and TRBJ1-4; D might be TRBD1 (5 bases). Germline CDR1 is MGHRA and CDR2 is YSYEKL. V gave up 1 base and J gave up 4 bases, with 13 bases separating them. The CDR3 is 16 residues long. Here the CDR3 reads CASSQVPQGNNEKLFF. CDR3 nucleotides: TGCGCCAGCAGCCAAGTACCCCAGGGAAATAATGAAAAACTGTTTTTT.

This clonotype has only a few counts. This could be a read error, since a much larger clone is one nucleotide away. The V call is TRBV10-3, the J call TRBJ2-7; a possible D gene is TRBD2 (6 bases). V dropped 7 bases and J dropped 7 bases, with 20 bases sitting between them. The CDR3 loop spans 14 amino acids. CDR1 and CDR2 (germline): ENHRY, SYGVKD. The DNA of the CDR3 is TGTGCCATCAAGAATAGGGAGGACGAGATGGAGCAGTACTTC. It encodes CAIKNREDEMEQYF.

This chain connects TRBV6-2 or TRBV6-3 to TRBJ1-5; D unresolved. V lost 6 bases and J 1 base, leaving 16 bases between the germline ends. The V gene's germline CDR1 is MNHEY and CDR2 SVGEGT. The CDR3 runs to 16 residues. This chain's CDR3 is CASRGPLWRSNQPQHF. DNA for the CDR3: TGTGCCAGCAGAGGGCCCCTGTGGCGGAGCAATCAGCCCCAGCATTTT.

In its sample, this clonotype was seen many times. The chain is built from TRBV6-1 and TRBJ2-3, with D uncertain. The CDR3 is 13 residues long. V was clipped by 6 bases and J by 5 bases, with 12 bases between them. In germline, CDR1 is MNHNS, CDR2 SASEGT. The CDR3 sequence: CASRLTAQDTQYF. The CDR3 DNA sequence: TGTGCCAGCAGATTGACGGCGCAAGATACGCAGTATTTT.

This clonotype was detected ten times or more. V and J are TRBV28 and TRBJ2-3; D remains unclear. The V and J ends lost 6 bases and 2 bases respectively, with 18 bases between them. CDR3 size: 16 residues. Per the germline V gene, CDR1 is MDHEN and CDR2 is SYDVKM. The CDR3 nucleotides are TGTGCCAGCAGCCGCACCTCCGGGTCCTACACAGATACGCAGTATTTT. Amino acid sequence: CASSRTSGSYTDTQYF. Looking up the rest from reference TRBV28 and TRBJ2-3 gives the full variable domain: DVKVTQSSRYLVKRTGEKVFLECVQDMDHENMFWYRQDPGLGLRLIYFSYDVKMKEKGDIPEGYSVSREKKERFSLILESASTNQTSMYLCASSRTSGSYTDTQYFGPGTRLTVL.